What follows is one TCR beta chain and its context. Its antigen is still unknown. TCRdb keeps only in-frame clones here, not all; method: immunoSEQ multiplex PCR. The data show nearly 80,000 clones, with 84% seen just once and approximately 25% held by the top ten. Unmatched junction bases numbered 5, after V lost 3 bases and J lost 3 bases. This CDR3 has 15 residues. Germline V gene data show CDR1 as LNHNV and CDR2 as YYDKDF (reference sequence). The sample comes from a study of OX40 agonist ivuxolimab in advanced cancers. As for the study in general: With a range of about 23 to 85, age averaged 60 years, and more than 75% were male. Study-wide results and limits: Among patients with partial responses at 0.1-3.0 mg/kg, clonal expansion was among the lowest.

This clonotype was obtained from an adult with an advanced solid tumor such as melanoma, head and neck, liver or kidney cancer. The sequencing here drew on CD4+ or CD8+ T cells sorted from blood, taken in a trial of the OX40 agonist ivuxolimab. J is TRBJ1-5 and V is TRBV15, with 7 bases matching TRBD1. The CDR3 region is CATSSGTAFNQPQHF. DNA of the CDR3: TGTGCCACCAGCAGCGGGACAGCGTTCAATCAGCCCCAGCATTTT.